This T cell receptor beta chain was identified in a study of identical twins. Each CDR3 protein gets one entry after TCRdb re-called the 5' RACE reads with MiXCR. The table lists about 150,000 distinct CDR3 sequences, under 4.5% of them singletons. This clonotype was counted at least ten times. The clonotype comes from a man younger than 30 in good health. Material: memory T cells sorted from blood.

The CDR3 region has the DNA TGTGCCAGCAGGGTGACTAATGAAAAACTGTTTTTT. It codes for CASRVTNEKLFF. V usage is TRBV7-9 and J usage is TRBJ1-4; no clear D gene. V was cut by 6 bases and J by 2 bases, with 4 bases left in between. Looked up from germline, CDR1 is SEHNR and CDR2 is FQNEAQ (reference sequence). This CDR3 contains 12 residues.